This TCR beta chain was captured by sequencing in a study of cytomegalovirus exposure and HLA in healthy donors. Study information: The 120 validation repertoires, a later analysis reported, used the same platform as the 600 to 700 repertoires from the first cohort.

Trimming cost V 3 bases and J 2 bases; bases outside gene matches: 12. The germline gives CDR1 MDHEN, CDR2 SYDVKM. The CDR3 consists of 17 residues. For this clone: Its antigen remains unknown.

Study-level findings and limits: It was confirmed in vitro that a few of the CMV-associated chains were specific for CMV antigens. There were some public TCRs occurring in many donors, but most TCR sequences were rare. According to a subsequent analysis, TCR clusters identified in the first cohort showed a tendency to co-occur across the 100 to 150 validation repertoires.

Assay: immunoSEQ multiplex PCR; the TCRdb copy retains only in-frame clones and omits some. Of about 150,000 clones listed, roughly 90% were seen once; the top ten hold about a fifth. The V call is TRBV28, the J call TRBJ2-7; 8 bases are a match to TRBD1. Specimen: PBMCs. This clonotype was obtained from a man younger than 35 in good health and CMV-seropositive. The CDR3 is CASSFRAGGVRAYEQYF. The CDR3, as DNA: TGTGCCAGCAGTTTTAGGGCAGGGGGCGTTAGGGCCTACGAGCAGTACTTC.